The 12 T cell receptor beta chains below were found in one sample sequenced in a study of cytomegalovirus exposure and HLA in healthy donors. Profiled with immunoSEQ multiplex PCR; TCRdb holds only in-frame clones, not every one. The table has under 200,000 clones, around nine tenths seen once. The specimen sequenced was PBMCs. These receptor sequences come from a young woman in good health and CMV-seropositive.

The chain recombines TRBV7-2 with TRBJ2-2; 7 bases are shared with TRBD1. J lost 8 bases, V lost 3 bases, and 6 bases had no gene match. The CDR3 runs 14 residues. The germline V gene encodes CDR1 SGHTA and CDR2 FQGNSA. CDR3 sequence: CASSLTGNGGELFF. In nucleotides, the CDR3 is TGTGCCAGCAGCTTGACAGGGAATGGGGGGGAGCTGTTTTTT.

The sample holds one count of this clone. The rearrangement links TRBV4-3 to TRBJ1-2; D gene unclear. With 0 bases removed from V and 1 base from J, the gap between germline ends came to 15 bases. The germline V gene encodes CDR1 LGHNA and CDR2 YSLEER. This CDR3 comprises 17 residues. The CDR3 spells CASSQDRPQARNYGYTF. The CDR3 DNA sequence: TGCGCCAGCAGCCAAGATAGGCCCCAGGCGCGTAACTATGGCTACACCTTC.

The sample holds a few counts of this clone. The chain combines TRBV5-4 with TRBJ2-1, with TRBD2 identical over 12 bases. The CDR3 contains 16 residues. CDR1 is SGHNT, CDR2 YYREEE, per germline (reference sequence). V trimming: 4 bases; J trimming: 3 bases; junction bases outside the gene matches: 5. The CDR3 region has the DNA TGTGCCAGCAGCGCTAGGACTAGCGGGATCTACAATGAGCAGTTCTTC. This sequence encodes CASSARTSGIYNEQFF.

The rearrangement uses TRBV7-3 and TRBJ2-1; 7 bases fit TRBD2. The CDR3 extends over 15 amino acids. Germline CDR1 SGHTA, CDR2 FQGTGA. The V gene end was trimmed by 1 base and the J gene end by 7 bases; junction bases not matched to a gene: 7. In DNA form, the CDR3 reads TGTGCCAGCAGCTTAATGGGGTGGGAGGGGAATGAGCAGTTCTTC. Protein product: CASSLMGWEGNEQFF.

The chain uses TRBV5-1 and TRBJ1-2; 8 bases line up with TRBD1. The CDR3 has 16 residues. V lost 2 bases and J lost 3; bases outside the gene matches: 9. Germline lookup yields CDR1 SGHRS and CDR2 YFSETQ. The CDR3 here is CASSFYPGQVDYGYTF. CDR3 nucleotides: TGCGCCAGCAGCTTTTACCCGGGACAGGTTGACTATGGCTACACCTTC.

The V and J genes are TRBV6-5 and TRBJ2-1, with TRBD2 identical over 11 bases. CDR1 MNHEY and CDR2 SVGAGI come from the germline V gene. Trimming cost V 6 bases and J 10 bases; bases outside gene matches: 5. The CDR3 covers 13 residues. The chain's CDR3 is CASSPRLAGEQFF. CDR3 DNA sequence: TGTGCCAGCAGCCCACGACTAGCGGGAGAGCAGTTCTTC.

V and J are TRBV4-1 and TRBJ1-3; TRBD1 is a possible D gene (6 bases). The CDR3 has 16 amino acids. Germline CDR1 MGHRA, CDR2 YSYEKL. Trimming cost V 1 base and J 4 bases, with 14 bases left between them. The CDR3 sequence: CASSQGNGQTGNTIYF. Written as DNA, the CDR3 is TGCGCCAGCAGCCAAGGTAACGGACAGACAGGAAACACCATATATTTT.

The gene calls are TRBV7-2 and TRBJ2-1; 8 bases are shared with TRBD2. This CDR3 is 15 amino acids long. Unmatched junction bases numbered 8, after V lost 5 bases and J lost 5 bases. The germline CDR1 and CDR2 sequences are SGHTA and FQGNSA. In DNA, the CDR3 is TGTGCCAGCAGCCTCGGGAGGGGTCGGCACAATGAGCAGTTCTTC. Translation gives CASSLGRGRHNEQFF. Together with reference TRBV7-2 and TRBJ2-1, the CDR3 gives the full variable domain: GAGVSQSPSNKVTEKGKDVELRCDPISGHTALYWYRQSLGQGLEFLIYFQGNSAPDKSGLPSDRFSAERTGGSVSTLTIQRTQQEDSAVYLCASSLGRGRHNEQFFGPGTRLTVL.

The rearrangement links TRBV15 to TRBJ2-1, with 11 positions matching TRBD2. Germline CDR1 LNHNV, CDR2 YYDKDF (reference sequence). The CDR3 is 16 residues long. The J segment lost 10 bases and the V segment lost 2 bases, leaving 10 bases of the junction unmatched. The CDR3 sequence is CATSRRDSGRAWEQFF. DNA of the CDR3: TGTGCCACCAGCAGACGGGATAGCGGGAGGGCCTGGGAGCAGTTCTTC.

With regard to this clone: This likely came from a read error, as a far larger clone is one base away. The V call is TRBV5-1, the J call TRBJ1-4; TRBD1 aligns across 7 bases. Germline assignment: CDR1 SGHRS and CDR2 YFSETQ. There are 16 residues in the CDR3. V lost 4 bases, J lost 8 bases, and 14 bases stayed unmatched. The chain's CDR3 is CASSPAIGDSREKLFF. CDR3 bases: TGCGCCAGCAGCCCGGCCATAGGGGACAGTCGGGAAAAACTGTTTTTT. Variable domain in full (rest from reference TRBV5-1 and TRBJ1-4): KAGVTQTPRYLIKTRGQQVTLSCSPISGHRSVSWYQQTPGQGLQFLFEYFSETQRNKGNFPGRFSGRQFSNSRSEMNVSTLELGDSALYLCASSPAIGDSREKLFFGSGTQLSVL.

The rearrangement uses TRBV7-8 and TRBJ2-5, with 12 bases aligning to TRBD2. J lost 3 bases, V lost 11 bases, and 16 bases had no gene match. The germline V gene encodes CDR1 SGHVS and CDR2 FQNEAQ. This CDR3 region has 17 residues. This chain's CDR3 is CALYDVGTSGSEETQYF. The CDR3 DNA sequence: TGTGCCTTGTACGATGTTGGGACTAGCGGGTCTGAAGAGACCCAGTACTTC.

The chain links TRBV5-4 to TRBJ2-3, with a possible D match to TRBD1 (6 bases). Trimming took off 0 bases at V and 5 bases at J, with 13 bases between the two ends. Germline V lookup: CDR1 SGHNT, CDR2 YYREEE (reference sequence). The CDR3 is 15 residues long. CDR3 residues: CASSLAVGARDTQYF. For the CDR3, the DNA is TGTGCCAGCAGCTTGGCTGTGGGGGCTAGAGATACGCAGTATTTT. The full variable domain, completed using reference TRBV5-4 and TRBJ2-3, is ETGVTQSPTHLIKTRGQQVTLRCSSQSGHNTVSWYQQALGQGPQFIFQYYREEENGRGNFPPRFSGLQFPNYSSELNVNALELDDSALYLCASSLAVGARDTQYFGPGTRLTVL.